This T cell receptor beta chain is drawn from a study of cytomegalovirus exposure and HLA in healthy donors (dated by TCRdb to 2015 to 2018). Regarding the study in general: An earlier analysis of more than 550 of the donors reported 250 to 300 Gb of sequence data and some 110 million unique TCR beta sequences obtained from around 190 million T cells. An early release covering roughly 600 HLA-typed donors comprised about 290 gigabases of sequencing data and roughly 86 million unique TCR sequences. Of the roughly 400 genotyped donors, around 81% fell in the genetic ancestry cluster associated with self-reported Caucasian donors. The study was designed to test whether signatures of past pathogen exposure could be identified by cataloging public T cell receptors. The study profiled the T cell repertoires of about 640 subjects by immunosequencing and related them to cytomegalovirus serostatus. A separate validation cohort of 100 to 150 different subjects was used in addition to the roughly 670-subject first cohort. To predict cytomegalovirus infection status, the study combined high-throughput TCR immunosequencing, statistical association of individual TCRs with disease status, and machine learning. A later analysis re-examined previously published TCR beta repertoires from about 700 donors and added high-resolution HLA genotyping to investigate patterns of TCR occurrence. The later analysis used no new phenotypic data to find candidate immune exposures, relying instead on TCR beta sequences and their occurrence across donors. An earlier analysis of approximately 500 of the donors applied high-throughput TCR beta sequencing to assess whether each TCR beta V gene segment acted as functional or pseudogenic. Donor age, sex, ethnicity and CMV serostatus were compiled together with the repertoire data. Genome-wide SNP genotypes for about 55% of the roughly 670 donors were used in a later genetic analysis, which treated that subset as a discovery cohort. All discovery cohort repertoires had been generated on a single sequencing platform. Both class I and class II loci were covered by HLA typing, at four-digit resolution. The number of typed donors differed by locus: about 620-630 for A, B, C, DRB1 and DQB1; approximately 530 for DQA1; 606 for DPA1; and about 450 for DPB1. Several DR-DQ haplotypes were handled as single units for association and clustering because linkage in the cohort was strong. Among some 400 genotyped donors of the cohort, an average of approximately 240,000 unique TCR beta nucleotide sequences was sequenced per donor, of which about 19% were non-productive. Study-wide findings and limitations: While some public TCRs were present in many individuals, most TCR sequences turned up only very rarely across donors. In a later genetic analysis, fewer N-insertions in productive TCRs were reported among donors in an Asian-associated ancestry cluster than the roughly 640-donor mean. In the study, 150 to 200 TCR beta chains were listed as associated with cytomegalovirus. At a false discovery rate of 0.05, a later analysis linked some 17,000 TCR beta sequences to specific HLA alleles. A few of the identified cytomegalovirus-associated TCR beta chains were confirmed in vitro to be specific for cytomegalovirus antigens. The classifier was reported to diagnose cytomegalovirus status with high specificity and sensitivity in both the original and validation cohorts. Sequencing depth was assumed to be roughly uniform across donors in the presence/absence analyses, though that assumption may not hold. For the cohort, immune exposure information was limited to CMV serostatus. Because HLA typing was unavailable for some donors at each locus, only the typed subset was used in association tests. Because the 87-base-pair reads could not distinguish some IMGT-functional V segments, including TRBV6-2 and TRBV6-3, those segments were excluded. A later analysis reported that several top co-occurrence clusters appeared linked to parvovirus B19, influenza, CMV and Epstein-Barr virus. According to a later analysis, TCR association rates differed among HLA loci, with DRB1 alleles showing the most associated TCRs and HLA-C alleles showing the fewest. The authors suggested that the approach could potentially be extended to other disease states and immunological phenotypes. Correlated functional status among segregating V segments might be attributable to linkage disequilibrium, but an unknown experimental factor could not be ruled out. The earlier analysis of a few hundred of the donors excluded approximately 17 rarely observed V segments, including chromosome 9 orphons, because counts were too low. In a later genetic analysis, a missense DCLRE1C variant was associated with V-gene and J-gene trimming of TCR beta chains, and the association was replicated in an independent cohort. Broadly in line with IMGT annotations, most TCR beta V segments showed up in productive rearrangements about 87% or about 30% of the time in an earlier analysis of 587 of the donors. In a later analysis, HLA-associated TCR beta chains showed more clonal expansion and lower generation probabilities than non-associated chains that were equally common. Most CMV-associated TCR beta chains appeared to be HLA-restricted in a later analysis, and the HLA associations seemed to be driven largely by CMV exposure. A further reported finding was that TCR beta sequences accurately predicted the HLA-A and HLA-B alleles for most subjects in the first cohort. When HLA alleles, especially DR and DQ, strongly co-occurred, TCR associations were difficult to assign to individual alleles. A group of highly shared sequence variants was considered likely to be a technical artifact of the sequencing pipeline. This cohort had only TCR beta chains sequenced, and the lack of alpha or paired-chain data limited which features could be detected.

From cysteine to phenylalanine, the CDR3 is 17 amino acids long. The read is trimmed to its CDR3 DNA, 51 bases read in frame from base 1. Comment on this clone: Its antigen has not been determined. Base quality data are lacking; no much larger clone is found one base away.

In total, about 650 healthy bone marrow donors made up the cohort. Cohort members were all nominally healthy when sampled, although unrecorded immune exposures were likely present. The donor was CMV seropositive and belonged to the group of 250 to 300 seropositive cohort members. Every donor gave a peripheral blood sample, and the peripheral blood mononuclear cells from that sample were used for TCR beta sequencing. Genomic DNA extraction from the blood cell samples was performed with the Qiagen DNeasy Blood Extraction Kit. The protocol used for the library was the immunoSEQ multiplex PCR assay. For the multiplex PCR, a mixture combining 60 forward primers for TCR Vbeta segments and 13 reverse primers for TCR Jbeta segments was used. Amplification of the CDR3 region of rearranged TCR beta genes was performed with a multiplex PCR assay on genomic DNA. The amplified TCR beta libraries were sequenced on the Illumina HiSeq System as 87-base-pair reads. Per the authors' processing: A later analysis counted 75 million to 100 million unique TCR beta chains across the 600 to 850 repertoires, and 10 million to 12 million of these chains were shared by at least two donors. To remove PCR and sequencing errors, raw reads were error-corrected and collapsed into unique sequences using a nearest-neighbor algorithm that merged closely related sequences. Alignment of CDR3 sequences to IMGT reference sequences was used to assign V, D and J gene segments. For a sequence to be retained, a match of at least six nucleotides to both a V gene segment and a J gene segment was required. Rearrangements were called productive when the CDR3 lacked stop codons and stayed in frame with V and J; all others were non-productive. CDR3 was defined by IMGT convention, running from the second conserved V-encoded cysteine to the conserved J-encoded phenylalanine. The earlier analysis of about 530 of the donors excluded any sequence lacking an unambiguous match to a single V gene segment. An earlier analysis of 587 of the donors classified V segments as functional when productive rearrangements were above 56.7% and as segregating when the standard deviation between donors was above 5%. A statistical classification framework was built for diagnosing cytomegalovirus status from the catalog of TCR beta chain sequences. A later analysis assigned V and J genes by comparing TCR nucleotide sequences with IMGT/GENE-DB human TR gene sequences. In a later analysis, CDR3 sequences and most-parsimonious VDJ recombination scenarios were assigned using the TCRdist pipeline. A later analysis defined each TCR beta chain by its CDR3 amino acid sequence plus V-gene family, and excluded reads lacking a unique V-gene family. As a way to deal with suspected cross-contamination and a sequencing artifact, a later analysis dropped more than 500 nucleotide sequences that were highly shared and had low generation probability. For each public chain, a later analysis derived a clonal expansion index from normalized ranks of inferred template counts within each repertoire. A later analysis computed generation probabilities with a VDJ recombination model fitted to out-of-frame rearrangements, and checked the results against IGoR. Hypergeometric tests were used in a later analysis to score TCR-TCR, TCR-HLA and TCR-CMV co-occurrence, with a repertoire-size bias correction applied to the TCR pairs. To estimate false discovery rates, a later analysis permuted the HLA or CMV assignments 20 times. In a later analysis, co-occurring TCRs were grouped using DBSCAN, and TCRdist sequence similarity was added for clustering within HLA-allele-positive subsets. Co-occurrence clustering excluded repertoires with fewer than 30,000 or more than 120,000 public chains, plus five with anomalous nucleotide sharing. Imported from immuneACCESS, the table was reduced by TCRdb to in-frame sequences with V and J called. These copies leave out some clones; in studies compared against another copy, an unresolved V gene accounts for under half, and the cause of the remainder is not known. The D gene and trimming were derived from the DNA, and the V and J assignments and clone size from that table. Across this sample there are about 150,000 clones, with roughly four fifths seen only once. The ten most abundant clones make up approximately 5.5% of the sample.

The chain couples TRBV21-1 to TRBJ2-1; TRBD2, the D gene given by the table, was not confirmed from the DNA. TRBV21-1 is shown as a pseudogene. This sequence was found in a young man in good health and CMV-seropositive. Sequencing was done on a sample of PBMCs. Here is the DNA: TGTGCCAGCAGCAAATTCCTGACTAGCGAATCCTACAATGAGCAGTTCTTC. Translation gives CASSKFLTSESYNEQFF.